This TCR beta chain is drawn from a study of blood T cell repertoires in COVID-19. The wider study: Acute-phase and convalescent COVID-19 samples originated in the United States, Italy and Spain. T cells, B-cell-depleted T cells, or PBMCs provided the cDNA or gDNA that served as material.

This clone was counted once. The CDR3 has 13 residues. With V trimmed by 5 bases and J by 6 bases, 5 bases remained unmatched. Authors' processing steps: Amplification of reference gene primers was used by the study to estimate nucleated cell counts. Some clones are missing from TCRdb's copy, which holds only in-frame ones; the method was immunoSEQ multiplex PCR. V and J calls and clone size are as listed in that table; D and trimming were resolved from the DNA. Seen here are some 170,000 clones, 82% observed once, and the top ten hold about 8.4%. V and J are TRBV12-3 or TRBV12-4 and TRBJ1-2, with 8 bases aligning to TRBD1. Source material: peripheral blood. This clonotype was sampled from a woman in her sixties or seventies with acute or convalescent COVID-19. The CDR3 region has the DNA TGTGCCAGCAGTCAGGGACAGGCGGATGGCTACACCTTC. This encodes CASSQGQADGYTF.